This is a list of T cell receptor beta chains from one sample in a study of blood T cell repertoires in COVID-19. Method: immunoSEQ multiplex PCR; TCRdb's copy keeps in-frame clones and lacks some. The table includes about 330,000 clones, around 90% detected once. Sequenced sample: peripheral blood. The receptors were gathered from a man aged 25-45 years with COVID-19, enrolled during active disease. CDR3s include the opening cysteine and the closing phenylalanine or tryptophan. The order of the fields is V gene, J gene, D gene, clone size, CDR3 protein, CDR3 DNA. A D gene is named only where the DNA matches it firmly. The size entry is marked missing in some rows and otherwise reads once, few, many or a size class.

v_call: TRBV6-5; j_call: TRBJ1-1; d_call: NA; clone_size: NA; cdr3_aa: CASSTQGKHTEAFF; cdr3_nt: TGTGCCAGCAGTACCCAGGGGAAGCACACTGAAGCTTTCTTT
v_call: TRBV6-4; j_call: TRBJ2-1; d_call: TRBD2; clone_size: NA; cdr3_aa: CASSAAPLAGVSYNEQFF; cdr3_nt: TGTGCCAGCAGTGCCGCCCCCCTAGCGGGGGTCTCCTACAATGAGCAGTTCTTC
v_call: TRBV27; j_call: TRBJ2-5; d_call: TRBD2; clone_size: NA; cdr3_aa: CASSFRLAGGPETQYF; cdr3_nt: TGTGCCAGCAGTTTCCGACTAGCGGGAGGGCCAGAGACCCAGTACTTC
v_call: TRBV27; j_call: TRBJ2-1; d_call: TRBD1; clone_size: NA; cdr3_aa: CASRIPGQGYNEQFF; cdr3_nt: TGTGCCAGCAGAATACCGGGACAGGGGTACAATGAGCAGTTCTTC
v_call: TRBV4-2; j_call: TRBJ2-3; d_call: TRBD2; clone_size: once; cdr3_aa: CASSPRPPSGRARTSTDTQYF; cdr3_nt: TGTGCCAGCAGCCCTCGTCCTCCTAGCGGGAGGGCCCGAACTAGCACAGATACGCAGTATTTT
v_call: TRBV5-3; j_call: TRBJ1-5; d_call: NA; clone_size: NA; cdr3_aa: CARSLVKTSGPSNQPQHF; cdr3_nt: TGTGCCAGAAGCTTGGTAAAAACCTCAGGGCCCAGCAATCAGCCCCAGCATTTT
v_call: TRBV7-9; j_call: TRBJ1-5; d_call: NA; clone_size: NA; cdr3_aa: CASSFYGANQPQHF; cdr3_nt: TGTGCCAGCAGCTTTTATGGGGCCAATCAGCCCCAGCATTTT
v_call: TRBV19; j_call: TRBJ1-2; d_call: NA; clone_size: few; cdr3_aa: CASRAGDYGYTF; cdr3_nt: TGTGCCAGTAGGGCGGGGGACTATGGCTACACCTTC
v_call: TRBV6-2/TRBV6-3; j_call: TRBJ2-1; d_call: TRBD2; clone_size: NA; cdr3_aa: CASSVLAGTYNEQFF; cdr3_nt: TGTGCCAGCAGTGTCCTAGCGGGCACCTACAATGAGCAGTTCTTC
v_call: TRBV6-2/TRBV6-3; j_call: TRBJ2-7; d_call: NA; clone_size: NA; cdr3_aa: CASSWQGGSYGQYF; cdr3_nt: TGTGCCAGCAGTTGGCAAGGGGGATCCTACGGGCAGTACTTC
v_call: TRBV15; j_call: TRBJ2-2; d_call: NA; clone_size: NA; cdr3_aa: CATSRGATGELFF; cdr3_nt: TGTGCCACCAGCAGAGGGGCCACCGGGGAGCTGTTTTTT
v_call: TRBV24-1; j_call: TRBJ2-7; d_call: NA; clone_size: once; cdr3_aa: CATSEGRTGEQYF; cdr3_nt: TGTGCCACCAGTGAAGGTCGGACGGGGGAGCAGTACTTC
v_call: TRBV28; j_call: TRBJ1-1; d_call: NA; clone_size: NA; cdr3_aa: CASSLVGQREAFF; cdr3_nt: TGTGCCAGCAGTTTGGTGGGGCAGAGAGAAGCTTTCTTT
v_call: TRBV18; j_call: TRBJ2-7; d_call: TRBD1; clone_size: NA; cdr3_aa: CASSPEEETGSYEQYF; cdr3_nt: TGTGCCAGCTCACCGGAGGAGGAGACAGGGTCCTACGAGCAGTACTTC
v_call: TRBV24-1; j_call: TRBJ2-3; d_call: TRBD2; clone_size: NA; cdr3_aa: CATSGDYQTYTQYF; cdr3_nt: TGTGCCACCAGTGGGGACTACCAAACATATACGCAGTATTTT
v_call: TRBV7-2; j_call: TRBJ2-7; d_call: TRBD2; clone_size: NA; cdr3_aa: CASSFRSGGGFYEQYF; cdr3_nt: TGTGCCAGCAGCTTCCGGAGCGGGGGGGGATTCTACGAGCAGTACTTC
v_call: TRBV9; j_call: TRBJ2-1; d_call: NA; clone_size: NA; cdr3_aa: CASSVESLPGAGVDNEQFF; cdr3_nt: TGTGCCAGCAGCGTAGAAAGCCTCCCGGGGGCGGGAGTGGACAATGAGCAGTTCTTC
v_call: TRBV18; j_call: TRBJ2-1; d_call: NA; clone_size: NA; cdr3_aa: CASSSTGVHSYNEQFF; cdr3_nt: TGTGCCAGCTCATCGACGGGGGTCCACTCCTACAATGAGCAGTTCTTC
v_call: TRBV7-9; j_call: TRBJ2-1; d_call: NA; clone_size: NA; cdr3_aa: CASTRGPPSYNEQFF; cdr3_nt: TGTGCCAGCACGCGTGGCCCACCCTCCTACAATGAGCAGTTCTTC
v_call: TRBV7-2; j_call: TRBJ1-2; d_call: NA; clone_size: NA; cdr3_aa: CASSLVPGAGYTF; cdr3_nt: TGTGCCAGCAGCTTAGTACCAGGCGCTGGCTACACCTTC
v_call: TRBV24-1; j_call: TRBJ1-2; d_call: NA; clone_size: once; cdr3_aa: CATSDPDRYYGYTF; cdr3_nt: TGTGCCACCAGTGACCCGGACAGATACTATGGCTACACCTTC
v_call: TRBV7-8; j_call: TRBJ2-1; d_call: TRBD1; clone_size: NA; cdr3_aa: CASRPSHTRSDRVPYNEQFF; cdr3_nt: TGTGCCAGCAGGCCAAGCCATACCCGGTCGGACAGGGTACCCTACAATGAGCAGTTCTTC
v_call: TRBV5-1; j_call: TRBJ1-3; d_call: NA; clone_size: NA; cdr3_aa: CASSPLTGGGNTIYF; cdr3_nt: TGCGCCAGCAGCCCCCTAACGGGAGGTGGAAACACCATATATTTT
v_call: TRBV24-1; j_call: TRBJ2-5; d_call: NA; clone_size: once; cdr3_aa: CATGYSSWYQETQYF; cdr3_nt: TGTGCCACCGGTTATAGCTCCTGGTACCAAGAGACCCAGTACTTC
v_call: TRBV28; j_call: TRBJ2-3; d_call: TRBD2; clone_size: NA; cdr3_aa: CANIGTSGTSSTDTQYF; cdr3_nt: TGTGCCAATATTGGGACTAGCGGGACCTCTAGCACAGATACGCAGTATTTT
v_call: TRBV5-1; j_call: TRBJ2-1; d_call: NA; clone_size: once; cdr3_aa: CASSLPTANEQFF; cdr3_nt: TGCGCCAGCAGCCTCCCCACTGCGAATGAGCAGTTCTTC
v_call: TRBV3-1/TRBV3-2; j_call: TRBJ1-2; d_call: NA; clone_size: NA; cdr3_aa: CASSHPWNRESYGYTF; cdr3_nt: TGTGCCAGCAGCCACCCCTGGAACAGGGAGAGCTATGGCTACACCTTC
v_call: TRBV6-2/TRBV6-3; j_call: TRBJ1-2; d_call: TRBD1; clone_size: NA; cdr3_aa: CASSRRTGFYYGYTF; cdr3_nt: TGTGCCAGCAGTCGAAGGACAGGATTTTACTATGGCTACACCTTC
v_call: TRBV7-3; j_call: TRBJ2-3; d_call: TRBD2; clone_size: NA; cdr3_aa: CASSLNPGVRGRMTSTDTQYF; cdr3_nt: TGTGCCAGCAGCTTAAACCCCGGGGTCCGCGGGAGGATGACTAGCACAGATACGCAGTATTTT
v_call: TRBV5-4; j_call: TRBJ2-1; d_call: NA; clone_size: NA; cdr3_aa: CASSSSRAPAYNEQFF; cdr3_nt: TGTGCCAGCAGCTCATCCAGGGCGCCGGCCTACAATGAGCAGTTCTTC
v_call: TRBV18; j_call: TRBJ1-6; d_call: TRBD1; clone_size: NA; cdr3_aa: CASSPRDRGQSPLHF; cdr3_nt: TGTGCCAGCTCACCAAGGGACAGGGGGCAGTCACCCCTCCACTTT
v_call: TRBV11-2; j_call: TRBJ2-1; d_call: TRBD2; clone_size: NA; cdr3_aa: CASSLLSGVSYNEQFF; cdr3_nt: TGTGCCAGCAGCTTACTTAGCGGGGTATCCTACAATGAGCAGTTCTTC
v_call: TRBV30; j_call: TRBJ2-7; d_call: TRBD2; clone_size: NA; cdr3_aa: CAWTSGRVYEQYF; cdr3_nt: TGTGCCTGGACGAGCGGGAGAGTTTACGAGCAGTACTTC
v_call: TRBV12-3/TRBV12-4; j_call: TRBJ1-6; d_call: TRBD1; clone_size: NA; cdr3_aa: CASSGQDNSPLHF; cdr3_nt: TGTGCCAGCTCTGGACAGGATAATTCACCCCTCCACTTT
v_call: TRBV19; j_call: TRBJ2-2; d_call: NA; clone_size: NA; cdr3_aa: CASSISRGYTGELFF; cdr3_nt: TGTGCCAGTAGTATAAGTCGGGGTTACACCGGGGAGCTGTTTTTT
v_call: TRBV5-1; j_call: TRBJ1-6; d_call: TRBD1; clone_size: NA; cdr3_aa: CASSPLDREASKSPLHF; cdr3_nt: TGCGCCAGCAGCCCTCTCGACAGGGAGGCGTCAAAATCACCCCTCCACTTT
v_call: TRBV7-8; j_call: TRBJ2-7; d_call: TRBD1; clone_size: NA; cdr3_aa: CASSATRDREAYEQYF; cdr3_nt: TGTGCCAGCAGCGCAACTCGGGACAGGGAGGCCTACGAGCAGTACTTC
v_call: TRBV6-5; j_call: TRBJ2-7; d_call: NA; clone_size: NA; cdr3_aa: CASSYSGRGYEQYF; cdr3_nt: TGTGCCAGCAGTTACTCGGGCAGGGGTTACGAGCAGTACTTC
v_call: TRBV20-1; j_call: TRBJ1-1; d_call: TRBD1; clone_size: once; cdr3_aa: CSASDPGQGRTEAFF; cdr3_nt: TGCAGTGCTAGTGACCCGGGACAGGGGAGGACTGAAGCTTTCTTT